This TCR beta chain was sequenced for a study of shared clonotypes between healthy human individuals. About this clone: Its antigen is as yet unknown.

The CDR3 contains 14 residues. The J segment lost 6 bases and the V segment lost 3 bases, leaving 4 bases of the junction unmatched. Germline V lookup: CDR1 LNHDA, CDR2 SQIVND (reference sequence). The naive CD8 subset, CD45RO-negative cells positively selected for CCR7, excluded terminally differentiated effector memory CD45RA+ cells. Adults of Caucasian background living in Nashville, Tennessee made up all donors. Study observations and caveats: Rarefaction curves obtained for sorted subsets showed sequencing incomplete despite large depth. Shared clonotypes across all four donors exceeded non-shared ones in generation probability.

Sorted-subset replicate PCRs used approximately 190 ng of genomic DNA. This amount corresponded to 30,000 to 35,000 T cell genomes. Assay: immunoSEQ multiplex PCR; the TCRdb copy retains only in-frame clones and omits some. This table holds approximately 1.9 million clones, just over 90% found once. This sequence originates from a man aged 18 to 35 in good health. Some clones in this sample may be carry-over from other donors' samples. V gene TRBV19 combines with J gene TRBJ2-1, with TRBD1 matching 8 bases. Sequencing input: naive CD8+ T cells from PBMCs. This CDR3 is CASSIGTGSNEQFF. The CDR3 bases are TGTGCCAGTAGTATTGGGACAGGTAGCAATGAGCAGTTCTTC. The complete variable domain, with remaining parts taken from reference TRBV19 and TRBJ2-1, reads DGGITQSPKYLFRKEGQNVTLSCEQNLNHDAMYWYRQDPGQGLRLIYYSQIVNDFQKGDIAEGYSVSREKKESFPLTVTSAQKNPTAFYLCASSIGTGSNEQFFGPGTRLTVL.